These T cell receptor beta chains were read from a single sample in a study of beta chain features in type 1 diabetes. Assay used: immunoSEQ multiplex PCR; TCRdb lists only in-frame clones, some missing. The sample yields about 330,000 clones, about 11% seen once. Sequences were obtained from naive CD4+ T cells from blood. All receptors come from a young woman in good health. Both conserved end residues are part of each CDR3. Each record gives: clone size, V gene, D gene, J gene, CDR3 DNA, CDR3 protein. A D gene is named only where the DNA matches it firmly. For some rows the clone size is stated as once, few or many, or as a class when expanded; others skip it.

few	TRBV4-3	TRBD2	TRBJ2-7	TGCGCCAGCAGCCAAGGCCTCGGGAGGTTAGGTCCCTACGAGCAGTACTTC	CASSQGLGRLGPYEQYF
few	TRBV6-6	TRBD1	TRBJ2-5	TGTGCCAGCACCCTGGACAGGGTTGGAGAGACCCAGTACTTC	CASTLDRVGETQYF
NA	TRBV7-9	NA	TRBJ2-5	TGTGCCAGCAGCTTACGAGGAGCTAGCCAGGAGACCCAGTACTTC	CASSLRGASQETQYF
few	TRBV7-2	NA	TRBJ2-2	TGTGCCAGCAGCCCCCTGAACACCGGGGAGCTGTTTTTT	CASSPLNTGELFF
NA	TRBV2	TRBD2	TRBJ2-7	TGTGCCAGCAAGCGGGAGGGCCAAAACGAGCAGTACTTC	CASKREGQNEQYF
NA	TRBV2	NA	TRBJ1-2	TGTGCCAGCAGTGTGGGTCGGGGAGGCTACACCTTC	CASSVGRGGYTF
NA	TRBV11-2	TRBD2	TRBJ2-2	TGTGCCAGCAGCTTACGGGGAGGGAGGGTTAACACCGGGGAGCTGTTTTTT	CASSLRGGRVNTGELFF
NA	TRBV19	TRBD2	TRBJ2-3	TGTGCCAGTAGTCGAAGCGGGAGGGATACGCAGTATTTT	CASSRSGRDTQYF
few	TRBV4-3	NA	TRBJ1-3	TGCGCCAGCAGCCGTGACAGACCCTCGGCAACTGGAAACACCATATATTTT	CASSRDRPSATGNTIYF
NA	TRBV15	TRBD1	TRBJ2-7	TGTGCCACCAGCAGCGACAGGGGCTACGAGCAGTACTTC	CATSSDRGYEQYF
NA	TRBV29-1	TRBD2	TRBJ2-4	TGCAGCGTTGAAGCTAGCGGGAGAAACATTCAGTACTTC	CSVEASGRNIQYF
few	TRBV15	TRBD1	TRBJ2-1	TGTGCCACCAGCTGGGGACAGGGGAATGAGCAGTTCTTC	CATSWGQGNEQFF
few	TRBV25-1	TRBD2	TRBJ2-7	TGTGCCAGCAGTGAATCCCTAGCGGTTGGCTACGAGCAGTACTTC	CASSESLAVGYEQYF
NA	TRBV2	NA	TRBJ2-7	TGTGCCAGCAGCGACCAGGGTTACGAGCAGTACTTC	CASSDQGYEQYF
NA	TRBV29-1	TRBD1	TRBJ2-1	TGCAGCGTTGACCAGGGGGCTCCGCATGAGCAGTTCTTC	CSVDQGAPHEQFF
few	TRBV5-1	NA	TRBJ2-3	TGCGCCAGCAGCTTGGTAGGCAGGGATGCAGATACGCAGTATTTT	CASSLVGRDADTQYF
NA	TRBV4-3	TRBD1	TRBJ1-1	TGCGCCAGCAGCCAAGATGGAGGGGGCACAGGAGCTTTCTTT	CASSQDGGGTGAFF
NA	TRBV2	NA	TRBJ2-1	TGTGCCAGCACTAGGTATGATTTGATCAATGAGCAGTTCTTC	CASTRYDLINEQFF
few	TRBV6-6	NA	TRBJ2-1	TGTGCCAGCAGTTATGTCGGGTACAATGAGCAGTTCTTC	CASSYVGYNEQFF
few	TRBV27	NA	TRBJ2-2	TGTGCCAGCAGTACTAGGGTGAACACCGGGGAGCTGTTTTTT	CASSTRVNTGELFF
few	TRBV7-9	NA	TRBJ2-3	TGTGCCAGCAGCTTAGGATCTAGCCCGGATACGCAGTATTTT	CASSLGSSPDTQYF
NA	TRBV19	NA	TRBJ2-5	TGTGCCAGTAGCGGACAGTTCCAAGAGACCCAGTACTTC	CASSGQFQETQYF
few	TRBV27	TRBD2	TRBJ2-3	TGTGCCAGCAGCCCAACTAGCGGGGCTAGCACAGATACGCAGTATTTT	CASSPTSGASTDTQYF
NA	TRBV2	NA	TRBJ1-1	TGTGCCAGCAGTGAGGCCAGAAACACTGAAGCTTTCTTT	CASSEARNTEAFF